The 3 T cell receptor beta chains given below trace back to one sample, sequenced in a study of CD4 and CD8 cells across lung adenocarcinoma regions. TCRdb redid the calling of the PCR reads with MiXCR, one entry per CDR3 protein. The sample yields roughly 24,000 distinct CDR3 sequences, about 51% seen once. Material for sequencing was CD4+ T cells from the center of a lung tumor. These TCRs come from a male donor with lung adenocarcinoma. The CD4 and CD8 labels of this study may be unreliable.

This clonotype has a count of ten or more. The chain employs TRBV6-5 and TRBJ2-5, with D possibly being TRBD1 (5 bases). CDR3 size: 14 residues. Germline CDR1 MNHEY, CDR2 SVGAGI. V was clipped by 2 bases and J by 5 bases, with 12 bases between them. The CDR3 DNA follows: TGTGCCAGCAGTTACACGGCAGGGCAGGAGACCCAGTACTTC. This gives the protein CASSYTAGQETQYF.

A remark on this clonotype: At one end the junction does not follow the germline gene, possibly because of a read error. The V call is TRBV10-2, the J call TRBJ2-5, with D maybe TRBD2 (7 bases). CDR1 is WSHSY and CDR2 is SAAADI in the germline V gene. The CDR3 runs 14 residues. CDR3 sequence: CASSGGAGQETQYF. The CDR3 DNA sequence: TGTGCGAGCAGTGGGGGGGCGGGCCAAGAGACCCAGTACTTC.

With regard to this clonotype: A read error may produce the germline difference seen at one junction end. This chain links TRBV27 with TRBJ2-3; 7 nucleotides match TRBD2. Germline V gene sequence: CDR1 MNHEY, CDR2 SMNVEV (reference sequence). The CDR3 loop spans 17 amino acids. The CDR3 spells CASSPGRGGCGQETQYF. The DNA of the CDR3 is TGTGCCAGCAGTCCGGGCCGCGGGGGTTGTGGCCAAGAGACCCAGTATTTC.